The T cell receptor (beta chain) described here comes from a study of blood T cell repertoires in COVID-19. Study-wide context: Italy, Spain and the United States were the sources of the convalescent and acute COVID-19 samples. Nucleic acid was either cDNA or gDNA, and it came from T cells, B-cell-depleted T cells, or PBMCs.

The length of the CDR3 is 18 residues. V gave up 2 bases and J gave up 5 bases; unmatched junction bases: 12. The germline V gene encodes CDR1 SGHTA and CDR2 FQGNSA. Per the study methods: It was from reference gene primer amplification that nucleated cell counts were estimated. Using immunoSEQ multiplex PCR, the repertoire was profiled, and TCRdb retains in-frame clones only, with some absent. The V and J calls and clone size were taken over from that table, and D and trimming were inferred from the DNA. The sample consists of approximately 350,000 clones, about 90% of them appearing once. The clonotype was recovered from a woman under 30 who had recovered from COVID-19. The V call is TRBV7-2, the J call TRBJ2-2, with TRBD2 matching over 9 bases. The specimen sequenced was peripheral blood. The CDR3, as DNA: TGTGCCAGCAGCTTATTAGCGGGGGTCGGCGGGGGGACCGGGGAGCTGTTTTTT. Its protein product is CASSLLAGVGGGTGELFF.